This T cell receptor beta chain was profiled in a study of molecular identifiers for immune sequencing clone quantification. Turning to the study itself: In replicates, the authors split RNA from roughly 20,000 or 100,000 naive CD8 cells five ways and sequenced four.

Broader study findings: Sharing of a barcode by identical TCR molecules could cause highly expanded clone sizes to be underestimated.

Comments on this clonotype: Antigen specificity is unknown.

TCRdb recomputed calls from the PCR reads with MiXCR, one row per CDR3 protein. The sample has about 97,000 distinct CDR3 sequences, about 35% seen once. The CDR3 length is 17 residues. The V end lost 3 bases, the J end lost 0 bases, and 15 bases lay between the germline ends. Germline assignment: CDR1 KGHSH and CDR2 LQKENI. The source is a human donor in good health. Some libraries in this study had Jurkat cell RNA spiked in. The source material was naive CD8+ T cells from blood, with Jurkat cell RNA spiked in. This sample's subset: FACS-sorted CD8+CD4-CCR7+CD45RA+ naive T cells. The chain combines TRBV18 with TRBJ1-3, with a tentative D call TRBD1 (5 bases). This CDR3 is CASSPGQAYFSGNTIYF. CDR3 in DNA: TGTGCCAGCTCACCGGGGCAGGCATACTTCTCTGGAAACACCATATATTTT.